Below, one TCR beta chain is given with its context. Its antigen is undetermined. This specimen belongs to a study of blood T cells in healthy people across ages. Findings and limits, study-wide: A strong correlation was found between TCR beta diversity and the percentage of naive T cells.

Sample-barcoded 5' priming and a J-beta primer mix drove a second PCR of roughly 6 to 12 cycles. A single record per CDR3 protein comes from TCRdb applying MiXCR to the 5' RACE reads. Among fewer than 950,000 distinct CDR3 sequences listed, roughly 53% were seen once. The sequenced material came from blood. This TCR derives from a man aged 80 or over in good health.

The CDR3 reads CASSSWDPGSHRYAYF. DNA for the CDR3: TGTGCCAGCAGCTCCTGGGACCCGGGATCGCACAGATACGCGTATTTT. V and J are TRBV7-9 and TRBJ2-3; perhaps D is TRBD1 or TRBD2 (5 bases each). Trimming removed 4 bases from V and 14 bases from J, with 28 bases in between. The CDR3 contains 16 residues. Germline CDR1 reads SEHNR; CDR2 reads FQNEAQ (reference sequence). The complete variable domain, with remaining parts taken from reference TRBV7-9 and TRBJ2-3, reads DTGVSQNPRHKITKRGQNVTFRCDPISEHNRLYWYRQTLGQGPEFLTYFQNEAQLEKSRLLSDRFSAERPKGSFSTLEIQRTEQGDSAMYLCASSSWDPGSHRYAYFGPGTRLTVL.